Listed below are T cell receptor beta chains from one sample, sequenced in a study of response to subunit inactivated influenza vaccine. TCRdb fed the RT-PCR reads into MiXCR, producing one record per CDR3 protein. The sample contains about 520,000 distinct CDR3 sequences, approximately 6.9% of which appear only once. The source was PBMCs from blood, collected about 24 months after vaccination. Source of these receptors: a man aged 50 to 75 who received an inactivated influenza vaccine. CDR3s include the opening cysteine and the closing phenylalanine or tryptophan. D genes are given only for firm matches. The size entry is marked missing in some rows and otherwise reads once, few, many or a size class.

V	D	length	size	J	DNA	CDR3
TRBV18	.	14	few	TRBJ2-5	TGTGCCAGCTCACCCCAACTAGGACAAGAGACCCAGTACTTC	CASSPQLGQETQYF
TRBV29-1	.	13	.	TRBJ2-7	TGCAGCGTTGAAGATCCGACGGAGTACGAGCAGTACTTC	CSVEDPTEYEQYF
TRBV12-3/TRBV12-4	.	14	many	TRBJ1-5	TGTGCCAGCAGTTATCAGGGGCTTGGCCAGCCCCAGCATTTT	CASSYQGLGQPQHF
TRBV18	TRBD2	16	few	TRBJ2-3	TGTGCCAGCTCACCACCGGCCGTCGGGGAGGGAGATACGCAGTATTTT	CASSPPAVGEGDTQYF
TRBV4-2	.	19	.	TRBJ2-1	TGTGCCAGCAGCCCCAGGGCAGGGACCACCGTCCAGACATACAATGAGCAGTTCTTC	CASSPRAGTTVQTYNEQFF
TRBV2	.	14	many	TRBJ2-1	TGTGCCAGCAGTGAAGGCCAGACGTACAATGAGCAGTTCTTC	CASSEGQTYNEQFF
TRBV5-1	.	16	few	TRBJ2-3	TGCGCCAGCAGCTTGGCCCTTCAGGGTGGTTCTGATACGCAGTATTTT	CASSLALQGGSDTQYF
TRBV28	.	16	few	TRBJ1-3	TGTGCCAGCAGCTATAGCGACAGGAGGTTTGGAAACACCATATATTTT	CASSYSDRRFGNTIYF
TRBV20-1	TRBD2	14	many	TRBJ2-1	TGCAGTGCTAGTCGGGGGGGCCAACCCGATGAGCAGTTCTTC	CSASRGGQPDEQFF
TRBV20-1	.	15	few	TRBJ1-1	TGCAGTGCTAGAGATCTTGGTCACCCGAACGCTGAAGCTTTCTTT	CSARDLGHPNAEAFF
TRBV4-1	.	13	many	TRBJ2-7	TGCGCCAGCAGCTTCGGGGCCGACTACGAGCAGTACTTC	CASSFGADYEQYF
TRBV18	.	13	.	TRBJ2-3	TGTGCCAGCTCACCAGGGGCCCGAGATACGCAGTATTTT	CASSPGARDTQYF
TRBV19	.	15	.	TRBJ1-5	TGTGCCTCCCTTGCGGTTTCGAATAGCAATCAGCCCCAGCATTTT	CASLAVSNSNQPQHF
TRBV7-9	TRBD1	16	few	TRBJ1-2	TGTGCCAGCAGCTTAGTAATGGGACAGGTTAACTATGGCTACACCTTC	CASSLVMGQVNYGYTF
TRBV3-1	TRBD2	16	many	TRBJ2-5	TGTGCCAGCAACCCGGGACTAGCGGTGTACCAAGAGACCCAGTACTTC	CASNPGLAVYQETQYF
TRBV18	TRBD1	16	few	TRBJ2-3	TGTGCCAGCTCACCACGGGACAGGGGGATCACAGATACGCAGTATTTT	CASSPRDRGITDTQYF
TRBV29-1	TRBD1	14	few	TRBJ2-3	TGCAGCGCAGAACAGGGGCGCGGCACAGATACGCAGTATTTT	CSAEQGRGTDTQYF
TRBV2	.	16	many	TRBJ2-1	TGTGCCAGCAGTGAGCTAAAGGGGCTTCGGGACAATGAGCAGTTCTTC	CASSELKGLRDNEQFF
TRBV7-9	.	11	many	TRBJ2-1	TGTGCCACCCGGAGGAGTAATGAGCAGTTCTTC	CATRRSNEQFF
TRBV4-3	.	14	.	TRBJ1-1	TGCGCCAGCAGCCAAGTACAGGGCGGCACTGAAGCTTTCTTT	CASSQVQGGTEAFF
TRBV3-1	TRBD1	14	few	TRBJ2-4	TGTGCCAGCAGCCAAGAGGGCCGGGACAGGGCCCCGTACTTC	CASSQEGRDRAPYF
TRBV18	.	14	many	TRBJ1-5	TGCGCCAGCAGCCCACAGGGAAGCAATCAGCCCCAGCATTTT	CASSPQGSNQPQHF
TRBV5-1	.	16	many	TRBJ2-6	TGCGCCAGCAGCTTGATGAGGGACTCTGGGGCCAACGTCCTGACTTTC	CASSLMRDSGANVLTF
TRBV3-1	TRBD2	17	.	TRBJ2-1	TGTGCCAGCAGCCAAGATGGGGGACTAGCGGCACGGGGGCGACAGTTCTTC	CASSQDGGLAARGRQFF
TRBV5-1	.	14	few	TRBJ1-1	TGCGCCAGCAGCTTGGTAGCCGGGAACACTGAAGCTTTCTTT	CASSLVAGNTEAFF
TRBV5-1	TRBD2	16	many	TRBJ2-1	TGCGCCAGCAGCTCCGGAAGCGGGAGGGCCTTCAATGAGCAGTTCTTC	CASSSGSGRAFNEQFF
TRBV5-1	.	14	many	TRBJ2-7	TGCGCCAGCAGCTTGGATTCAGGTCGGTACGAGCAGTACTTC	CASSLDSGRYEQYF
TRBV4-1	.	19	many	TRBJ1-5	TGCGCCAGCAGCCAACACACCGGGACCGCTGAAAATAGCAATCAGCCCCAGCATTTT	CASSQHTGTAENSNQPQHF
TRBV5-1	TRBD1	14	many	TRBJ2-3	TGCGCCAGCAGCCACGGACAGGGCTCAGATACGCAGTATTTT	CASSHGQGSDTQYF
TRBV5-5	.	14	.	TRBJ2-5	TGTGCCAGCAGCAAGCCGGGACCTGAAGAGACCCAGTACTTC	CASSKPGPEETQYF
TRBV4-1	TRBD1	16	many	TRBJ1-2	TGCGCCAGCAGCCAAGAACCGGGACAGACTAACTATGGCTACACCTTC	CASSQEPGQTNYGYTF
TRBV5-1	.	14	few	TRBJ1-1	TGCGCCAGCAGCTTGGTACAGACGAACACTGAAGCTTTCTTT	CASSLVQTNTEAFF
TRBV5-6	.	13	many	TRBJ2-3	TGTGCCAGCAGCTTCGGGGACACAGATACGCAGTATTTT	CASSFGDTDTQYF
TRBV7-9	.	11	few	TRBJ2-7	TGTGCCAGCAGCGCCGAATACGAGCAGTACTTC	CASSAEYEQYF
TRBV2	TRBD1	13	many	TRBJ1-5	TGTGCCAGCAGCAGGGGGCTCAATCAGCCCCAGCATTTT	CASSRGLNQPQHF
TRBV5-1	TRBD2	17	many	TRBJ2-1	TGCGCCAGCAGCGATCCTAGCGGGGGGAGCTCCTACAATGAGCAGTTCTTC	CASSDPSGGSSYNEQFF
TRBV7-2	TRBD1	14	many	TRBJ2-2	TGTGCCAGCAGTTTAGCAGGGGGCTCCGGGGAGCTGTTTTTT	CASSLAGGSGELFF
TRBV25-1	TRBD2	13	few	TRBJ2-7	TGTGCCAGCAGAGCGGGACCGAGCTACGAGCAGTACTTC	CASRAGPSYEQYF
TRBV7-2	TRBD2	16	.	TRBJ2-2	TGTGCCAGCAGCTTGGGACTAGCGAGACACACCGGGGAGCTGTTTTTT	CASSLGLARHTGELFF
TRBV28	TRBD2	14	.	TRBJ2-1	TGTGCCAGCAGGGCTAGCGGGGGGGCATTTGAGCAGTTCTTC	CASRASGGAFEQFF
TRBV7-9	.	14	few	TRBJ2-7	TGTGCCAGCAGTAAAGGACGGAATTTCTACGAGCAGTACTTC	CASSKGRNFYEQYF
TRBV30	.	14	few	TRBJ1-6	TGTGCCTGGAGCTACGGGGCCTCGGGTTCACCCCTCCACTTT	CAWSYGASGSPLHF
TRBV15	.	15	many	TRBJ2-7	TGTGCCACCAGCAGAGAGTCGGGTGGCTCCTACGAGCAGTACTTC	CATSRESGGSYEQYF
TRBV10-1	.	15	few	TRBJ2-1	TGCGCCAGCAGCACTTCGACAGCCGCATGGAATGAGCAGTTCTTC	CASSTSTAAWNEQFF
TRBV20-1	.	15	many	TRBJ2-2	TGCAGTGCACCAAGTCGAAGGAGGAACACCGGGGAGCTGTTTTTT	CSAPSRRRNTGELFF
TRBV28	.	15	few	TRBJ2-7	TGTGCCAGCAAGTCTCTGGTGTTTAGGGCCTACGAGCAGTACTTC	CASKSLVFRAYEQYF
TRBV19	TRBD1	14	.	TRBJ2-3	TGTGCCAGTAGTTACAGGGGGCGCACAGATACGCAGTATTTT	CASSYRGRTDTQYF
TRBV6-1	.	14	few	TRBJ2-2	TGTGCCAGCAGTGAAGGGTTAGGGGCCGGGGAGCTGTTTTTT	CASSEGLGAGELFF
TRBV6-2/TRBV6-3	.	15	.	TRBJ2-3	TGTGCCAGCAGTGGACAAGATCGAAGCACAGATACGCAGTATTTT	CASSGQDRSTDTQYF
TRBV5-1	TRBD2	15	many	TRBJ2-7	TGCGCCAGCAGGGAGACTAGCGGGAGGGCCTACGAGCAGTACTTC	CASRETSGRAYEQYF
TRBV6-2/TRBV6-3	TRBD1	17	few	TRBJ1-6	TGTGCCAGCAGTTCCTCTCCGAAAGACAGGGCCAATTCACCCCTCCACTTT	CASSSSPKDRANSPLHF
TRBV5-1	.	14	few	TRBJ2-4	TGCGCCAGCAGCTTGCGTGGGGAACGGTACATTCAGTACTTC	CASSLRGERYIQYF
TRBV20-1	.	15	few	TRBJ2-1	TGCAGTGCTAGAGATACCGGGACTCTAAACAATGAGCAGTTCTTC	CSARDTGTLNNEQFF
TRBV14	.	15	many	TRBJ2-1	TGTGCCAGCAGCCAACAAGTAAGCTCCTACAATGAGCAGTTCTTC	CASSQQVSSYNEQFF